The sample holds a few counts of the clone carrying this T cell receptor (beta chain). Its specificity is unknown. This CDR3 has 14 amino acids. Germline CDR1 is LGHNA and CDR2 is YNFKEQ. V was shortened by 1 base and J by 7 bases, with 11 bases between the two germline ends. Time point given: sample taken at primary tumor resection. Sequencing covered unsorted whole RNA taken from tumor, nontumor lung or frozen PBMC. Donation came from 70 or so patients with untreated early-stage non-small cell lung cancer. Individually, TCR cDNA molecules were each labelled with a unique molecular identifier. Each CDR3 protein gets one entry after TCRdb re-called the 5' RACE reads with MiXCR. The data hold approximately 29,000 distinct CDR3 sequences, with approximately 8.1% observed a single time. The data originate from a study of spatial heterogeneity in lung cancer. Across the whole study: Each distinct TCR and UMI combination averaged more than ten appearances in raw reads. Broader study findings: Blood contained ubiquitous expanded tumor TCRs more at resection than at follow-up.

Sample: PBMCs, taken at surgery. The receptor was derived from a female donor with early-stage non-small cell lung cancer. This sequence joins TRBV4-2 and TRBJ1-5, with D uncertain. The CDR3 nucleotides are TGTGCCAGCAGCCAAGCGAAGGGATCGCAGCCCCAGCATTTT. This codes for CASSQAKGSQPQHF.